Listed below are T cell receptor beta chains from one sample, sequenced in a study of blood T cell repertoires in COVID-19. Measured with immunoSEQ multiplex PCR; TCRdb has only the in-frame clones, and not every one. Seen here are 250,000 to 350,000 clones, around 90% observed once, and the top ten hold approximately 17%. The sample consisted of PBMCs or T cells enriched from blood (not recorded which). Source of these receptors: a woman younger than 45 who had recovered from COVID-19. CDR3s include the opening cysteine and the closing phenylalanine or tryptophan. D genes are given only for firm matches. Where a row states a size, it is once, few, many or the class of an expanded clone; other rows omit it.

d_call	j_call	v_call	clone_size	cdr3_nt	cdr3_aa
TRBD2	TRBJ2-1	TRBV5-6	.	TGTGCCAGCAGCCCCTTAGCGGGAGGGCCTCGGGATGAGCAGTTCTTC	CASSPLAGGPRDEQFF
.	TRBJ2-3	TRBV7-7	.	TGTGCTAGCAGCCGGGGAAGAACAGATACGCAGTATTTT	CASSRGRTDTQYF
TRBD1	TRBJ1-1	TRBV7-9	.	TGTGCCAGCAGCCTGGGACAGGGATCTGAAGCTTTCTTT	CASSLGQGSEAFF
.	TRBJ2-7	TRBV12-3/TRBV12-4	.	TGTGCCAGCAGTACCCACGGGACCTACGAGCAGTACTTC	CASSTHGTYEQYF
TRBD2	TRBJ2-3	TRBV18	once	TGTGCCAGCTCACCAGCGGGAGGCCTGGTTTCAGATACGCAGTATTTT	CASSPAGGLVSDTQYF
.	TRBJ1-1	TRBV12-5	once	TGTGCTAGTGGAGAGACAGGCTCGAACACTGAAGCTTTCTTT	CASGETGSNTEAFF
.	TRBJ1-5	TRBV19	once	TGTGCCAGTAGTCAGATGTTGGGCCATAGCAATCAGCCCCAGCATTTT	CASSQMLGHSNQPQHF
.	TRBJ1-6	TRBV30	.	TGTGCCTGGAGTGCCCTAACTGGCCAGGGAAATTCACCCCTCCACTTT	CAWSALTGQGNSPLHF
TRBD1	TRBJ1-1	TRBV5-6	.	TGTGCCAGCAGCAACCCGGGACAGGGGCTTGAAGCTTTCTTT	CASSNPGQGLEAFF
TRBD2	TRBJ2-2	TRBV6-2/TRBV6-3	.	TGTGCCAGCAGTTACGCGGGGGGGCCGGGCACCGGGGAGCTGTTTTTT	CASSYAGGPGTGELFF
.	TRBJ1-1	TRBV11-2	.	TGTGCCAGCAGCACCTGGGGGACTTTGAACACTGAAGCTTTCTTT	CASSTWGTLNTEAFF
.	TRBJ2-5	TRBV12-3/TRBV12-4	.	TGTGCCAGCAGTTTACGGGATCAAGAGACCCAGTACTTC	CASSLRDQETQYF
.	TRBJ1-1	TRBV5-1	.	TGCGCCAGCTCCGGTCTTGCGGGATCGAGCACTGAAGCTTTCTTT	CASSGLAGSSTEAFF
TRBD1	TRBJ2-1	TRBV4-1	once	TGCGCCAGCAGCCACCCGGTACAGGGGGTTGTCAATGAGCAGTTCTTC	CASSHPVQGVVNEQFF
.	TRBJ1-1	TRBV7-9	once	TGTGCCAGCAGCTTAGTGGCGGGTGAAGCTTTCTTT	CASSLVAGEAFF
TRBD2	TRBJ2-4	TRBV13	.	TGTGCCAGCAGACTAGCGGGGGGAAGAAACATTCAGTACTTC	CASRLAGGRNIQYF
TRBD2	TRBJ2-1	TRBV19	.	TGTGCCAGTAGTCTAAACCCAGCGGGAGAAGTTGAGTTCTTC	CASSLNPAGEVEFF
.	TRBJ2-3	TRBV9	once	TGTGCCAGCAGCTTCGGACTTCCATCCACAGATACGCAGTATTTT	CASSFGLPSTDTQYF
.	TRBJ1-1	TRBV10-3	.	TGTGCCATCAGTGAGGGGGCAACTGAAGCTTTCTTT	CAISEGATEAFF
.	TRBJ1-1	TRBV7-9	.	TGTGCCAGCAGCCGGCCAGGGAACACTGAAGCTTTCTTT	CASSRPGNTEAFF
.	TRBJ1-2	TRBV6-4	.	TGTGCCAGCAGTCCCGATCAGGGAGGCTATGGCTACACCTTC	CASSPDQGGYGYTF
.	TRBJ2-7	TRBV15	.	TGTGCCACCAGCAGAGATGGGAGGGAGCAGTACTTC	CATSRDGREQYF
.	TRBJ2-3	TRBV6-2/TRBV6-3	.	TGTGCCAGCAGTTCTTATAGACTAAAAAGCACAGATACGCAGTATTTT	CASSSYRLKSTDTQYF
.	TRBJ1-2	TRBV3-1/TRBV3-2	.	TGTGCCAGCAGCCAAGATCTCAGCTATGGCTACACCTTC	CASSQDLSYGYTF